This entry lists 14 T cell receptor beta chains sequenced from one sample in a study of blood T cells in healthy people across ages. A second PCR of 7 to 11 cycles used a sample-barcoded 5' primer and a J-beta primer mix. MiXCR was run by TCRdb on the 5' RACE reads, yielding one entry per CDR3 protein. The sample includes hundreds of thousands of distinct CDR3 sequences, more than 20% of them seen just once. Sequencing was performed on blood. The receptors shown here come from a man in his 70s in good health.

In this sample, this clonotype turned up a few times. The chain joins TRBV7-8 to TRBJ2-2; tentatively, D is TRBD2 (5 bases). The germline V gene has CDR1 SGHVS and CDR2 FQNEAQ. There are 15 residues in the CDR3. V lost 2 bases and J lost 7, with 14 bases in between. This CDR3 reads CASSLLPGWGGELFF. For the CDR3, the DNA is TGTGCCAGCAGCTTATTACCGGGATGGGGCGGGGAGCTGTTTTTT. Full variable domain (remainder filled in from reference TRBV7-8 and TRBJ2-2): GAGVSQSPRYKVAKRGQDVALRCDPISGHVSLFWYQQALGQGPEFLTYFQNEAQLDKSGLPSDRFFAERPEGSVSTLKIQRTQQEDSAVYLCASSLLPGWGGELFFGEGSRLTVL.

This clonotype was recorded a few times. The chain is built from TRBV29-1 and TRBJ2-7; no reliable D call. With the DNA end fitting TRBJ2-1 better, the J assignment may be wrong. The CDR3 runs to 10 residues. Germline lookup yields CDR1 SQVTM and CDR2 ANQGSEA. CDR3 DNA: TGCAGCGTCTACGACAATGAGCAGTTCTTC. It is translated as CSVYDNEQFF.

The J gene is TRBJ2-7, the V gene TRBV28, with 10 bases aligning to TRBD1. The CDR3 runs 15 residues. Germline V CDR1 and CDR2: MDHEN, SYDVKM. V dropped 6 bases and J dropped 2; count of bases not matched to a gene: 7. The CDR3 region has the DNA TGTGCCAGCAGAGATCGGGACAGGGGAACCTACGAGCAGTACTTC. Its protein product is CASRDRDRGTYEQYF.

The V gene is TRBV20-1, the J gene TRBJ2-7, with 11 bases that match TRBD2. This CDR3 has 16 residues. V gave up 0 bases and J gave up 1 base; unmatched junction bases: 5. CDR1 DFQATT and CDR2 SNEGSKA come from the germline V gene (reference sequence). CDR3 DNA: TGCAGTGCTAGAGATCTGACTAGCGGGGTTTCCTACGAGCAGTACTTC. Translation: CSARDLTSGVSYEQYF.

This clonotype was seen a handful of times. The chain couples TRBV9 to TRBJ2-3; D not resolved. CDR3 length equals 13 residues. In germline, CDR1 is SGDLS, CDR2 YYNGEE. V lost 6 bases and J lost 0, with 8 bases in between. The CDR3, as DNA: TGTGCCAGCAACGAACTAAGCACAGATACGCAGTATTTT. It codes for CASNELSTDTQYF. The full variable domain, completed using reference TRBV9 and TRBJ2-3, is DSGVTQTPKHLITATGQRVTLRCSPRSGDLSVYWYQQSLDQGLQFLIQYYNGEERAKGNILERFSAQQFPDLHSELNLSSLELGDSALYFCASNELSTDTQYFGPGTRLTVL.

This clonotype was observed a few times. The V call is TRBV19, the J call TRBJ2-4, with TRBD2 matching 9 bases. Trimming cost V 6 bases and J 0 bases; bases outside gene matches: 6. The CDR3 is made up of 16 amino acids. Germline lookup yields CDR1 LNHDA and CDR2 SQIVND (reference sequence). The DNA of the CDR3 is TGTGCCAGTAGGCCTAGCGGGACCTTAGCCAAAAACATTCAGTACTTC. Translated, it gives CASRPSGTLAKNIQYF.

The V gene is TRBV3-1, the J gene TRBJ1-6; D is uncertain. V lost 3 bases and J lost 9, with 9 bases in between. Germline V gene lookup returns CDR1 LGHDT and CDR2 YNNKEL (reference sequence). This CDR3 is 13 amino acids long. CDR3: CASSQSGFSPLHF. The CDR3 bases are TGTGCCAGCAGCCAGAGCGGGTTTTCACCCCTCCACTTT.

This clonotype occurred a few times. This CDR3 fails to terminate in the conserved phenylalanine or tryptophan, so it likely reflects a read error. The rearrangement links TRBV29-1 to TRBJ2-5, with 9 bases identical to TRBD2. The J call is uncertain, as TRBJ2-7 better fits the DNA end. Germline lookup yields CDR1 SQVTM and CDR2 ANQGSEA. The CDR3 sequence is 14 residues long. CDR3 DNA: TGCAGCGCTAGCGGGGACCCTATAGCCTACGAGCAGTACCTC. Amino acid sequence: CSASGDPIAYEQYL.

V usage is TRBV7-2 and J usage is TRBJ1-2, with TRBD1 identical over 8 bases. The V gene's germline CDR1 is SGHTA and CDR2 FQGNSA. J was trimmed by 8 bases and V by 5 bases; bases with no gene match: 16. The CDR3 runs 16 residues. The CDR3 nucleotides are TGTGCCAGCAGCCCCCAGGCTTCAGGGGGCGCAGAAGGCTACACCTTC. Encoded protein: CASSPQASGGAEGYTF.

J is TRBJ2-3 and V is TRBV7-3; TRBD2 matches at 7 bases. This CDR3 contains 15 residues. Germline CDR1 SGHTA, CDR2 FQGTGA. Unmatched junction bases numbered 2, after V lost 0 bases and J lost 2 bases. The CDR3 sequence: CASSLTAGVTDTQYF. The DNA for the CDR3 is TGTGCCAGCAGCTTAACGGCGGGAGTCACAGATACGCAGTATTTT.

This clonotype was detected only a few times. The rearrangement links TRBV2 to TRBJ2-1; D not certain. Trimming stripped 2 bases from V and 8 bases from J, with 13 bases between. Germline V lookup: CDR1 SNHLY, CDR2 FYNNEI. This CDR3 is built from 14 residues. CDR3 loop: CASSEKVPLDEQFF. As DNA, the CDR3 is TGTGCCAGCAGTGAAAAGGTCCCACTCGATGAGCAGTTCTTC.

The chain uses TRBV9 and TRBJ2-2; TRBD1 is a possible D gene (5 bases). This CDR3 has 14 residues. The germline V and J ends were trimmed by 0 bases and 9 bases, with 12 bases remaining between them. Germline V gene sequence: CDR1 SGDLS, CDR2 YYNGEE. For the CDR3, the DNA is TGTGCCAGCAGCGTAGCTCCGGCAGGGAGGGAGCTGTTTTTT. It yields the protein CASSVAPAGRELFF. The full variable domain, with the rest looked up from reference TRBV9 and TRBJ2-2, is DSGVTQTPKHLITATGQRVTLRCSPRSGDLSVYWYQQSLDQGLQFLIQYYNGEERAKGNILERFSAQQFPDLHSELNLSSLELGDSALYFCASSVAPAGRELFFGEGSRLTVL.

This chain joins TRBV11-2 and TRBJ2-1, with D possibly called TRBD1 or TRBD2 (5 bases each). The germline gives CDR1 SGHAT, CDR2 FQNNGV. V shed 5 bases and J shed 0 bases, with 14 bases lying between them. The CDR3 length is 16 residues. As DNA, the CDR3 is TGTGCCAGCAGCGCCGGGACCAAGAGCTCCTACAATGAGCAGTTCTTC. Protein: CASSAGTKSSYNEQFF. The full variable domain, its missing parts supplied by reference TRBV11-2 and TRBJ2-1, is EAGVAQSPRYKIIEKRQSVAFWCNPISGHATLYWYQQILGQGPKLLIQFQNNGVVDDSQLPKDRFSAERLKGVDSTLKIQPAKLEDSAVYLCASSAGTKSSYNEQFFGPGTRLTVL.

This clonotype was seen a few times. The genes are TRBV29-1 and TRBJ2-2; maybe TRBD2 (5 bases). CDR3 length: 15 residues. V was trimmed by 4 bases and J by 2 bases, leaving 14 bases between them. From germline, CDR1 is SQVTM and CDR2 ANQGSEA. The CDR3 loop reads CSVARGTENTGELFF. The CDR3 nucleotides are TGCAGCGTTGCCCGGGGTACCGAAAACACCGGGGAGCTGTTTTTT.